This T cell receptor beta chain was identified during a study of T cell responses to AZD1222 COVID-19 vaccine. Comments on this clone: Its antigen is still unknown.

Only in-frame clones appear in the TCRdb table, and some are missing; sequencing was by immunoSEQ multiplex PCR. Of 90,000 to 150,000 clones in the sample, approximately 92% were seen once. This CDR3 is built from 16 residues. Looked up from germline, CDR1 is LGHNA and CDR2 is YSLEER. Trimming at V came to 4 bases and at J to 2 bases, leaving 7 bases not matched to a gene. Whole-study findings and limits: At baseline, seropositivity was found in only six or seven AZD1222 recipients. Repertoires were obtained only post-peak T cell response. After two AZD1222 doses, spike-specific TCR breadth and depth rose versus day 0.

The sequencing used peripheral blood, collected 28 days after the second dose of the MenACWY control vaccine. The J gene is TRBJ2-1, the V gene TRBV4-3; 8 bases match TRBD2. The receptor comes from an adult who received the MenACWY meningococcal vaccine as a control. The CDR3 sequence is CASSRQLAETYNEQFF. The CDR3 nucleotides read TGCGCCAGCAGCCGCCAACTAGCGGAAACCTACAATGAGCAGTTCTTC.